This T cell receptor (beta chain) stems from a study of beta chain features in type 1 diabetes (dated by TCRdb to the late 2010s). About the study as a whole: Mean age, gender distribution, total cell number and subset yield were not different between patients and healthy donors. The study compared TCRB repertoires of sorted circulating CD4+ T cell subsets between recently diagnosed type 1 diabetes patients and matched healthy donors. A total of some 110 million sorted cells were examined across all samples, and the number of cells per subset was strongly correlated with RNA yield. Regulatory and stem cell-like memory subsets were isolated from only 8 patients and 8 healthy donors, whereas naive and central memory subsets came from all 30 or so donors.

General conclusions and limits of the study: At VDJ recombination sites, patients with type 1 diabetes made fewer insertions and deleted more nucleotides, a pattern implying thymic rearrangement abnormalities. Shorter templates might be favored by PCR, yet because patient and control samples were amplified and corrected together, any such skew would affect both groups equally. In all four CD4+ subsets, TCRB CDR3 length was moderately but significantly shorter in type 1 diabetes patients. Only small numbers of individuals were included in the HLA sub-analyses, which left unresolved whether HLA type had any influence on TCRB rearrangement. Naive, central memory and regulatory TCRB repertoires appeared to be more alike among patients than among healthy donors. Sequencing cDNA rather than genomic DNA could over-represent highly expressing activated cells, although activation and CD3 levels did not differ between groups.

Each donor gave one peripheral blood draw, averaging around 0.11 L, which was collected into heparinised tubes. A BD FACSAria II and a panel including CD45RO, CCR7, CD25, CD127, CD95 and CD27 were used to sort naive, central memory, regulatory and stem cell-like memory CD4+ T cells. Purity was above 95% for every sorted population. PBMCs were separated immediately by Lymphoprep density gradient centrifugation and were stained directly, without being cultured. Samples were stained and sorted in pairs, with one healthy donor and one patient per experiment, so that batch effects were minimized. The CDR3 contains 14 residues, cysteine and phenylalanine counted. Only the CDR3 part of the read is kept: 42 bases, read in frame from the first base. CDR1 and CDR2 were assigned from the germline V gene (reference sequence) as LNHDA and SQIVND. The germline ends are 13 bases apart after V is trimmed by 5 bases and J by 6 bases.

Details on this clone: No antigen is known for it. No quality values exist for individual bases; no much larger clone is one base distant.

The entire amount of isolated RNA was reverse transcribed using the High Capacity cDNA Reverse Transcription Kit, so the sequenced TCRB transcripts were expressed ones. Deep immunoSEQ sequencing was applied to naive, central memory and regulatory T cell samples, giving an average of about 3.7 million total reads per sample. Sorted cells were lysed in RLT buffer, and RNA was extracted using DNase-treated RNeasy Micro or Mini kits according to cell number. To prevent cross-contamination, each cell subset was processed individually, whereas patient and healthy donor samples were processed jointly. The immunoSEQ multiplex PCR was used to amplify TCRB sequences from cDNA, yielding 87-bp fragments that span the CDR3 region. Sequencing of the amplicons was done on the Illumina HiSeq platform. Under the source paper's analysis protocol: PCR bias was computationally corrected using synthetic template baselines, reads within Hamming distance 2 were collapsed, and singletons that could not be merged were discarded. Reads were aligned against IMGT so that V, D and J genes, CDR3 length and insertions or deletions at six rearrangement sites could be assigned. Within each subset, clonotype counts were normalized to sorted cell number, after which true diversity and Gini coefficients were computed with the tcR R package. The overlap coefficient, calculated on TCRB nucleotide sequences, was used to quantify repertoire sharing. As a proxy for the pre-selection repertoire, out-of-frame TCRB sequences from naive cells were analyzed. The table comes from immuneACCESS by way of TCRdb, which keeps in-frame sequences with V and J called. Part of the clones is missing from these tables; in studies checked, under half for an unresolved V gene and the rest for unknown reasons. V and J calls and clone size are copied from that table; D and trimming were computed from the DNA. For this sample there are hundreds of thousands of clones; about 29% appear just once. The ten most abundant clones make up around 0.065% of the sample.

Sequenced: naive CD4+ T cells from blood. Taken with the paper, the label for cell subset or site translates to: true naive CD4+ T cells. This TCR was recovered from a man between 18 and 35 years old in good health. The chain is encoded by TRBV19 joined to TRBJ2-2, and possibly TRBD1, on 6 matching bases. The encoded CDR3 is CASSPTTGPGELFF. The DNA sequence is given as TGTGCCAGTAGTCCTACGACAGGCCCCGGGGAGCTGTTTTTT.